Listed below are T cell receptor beta chains from one sample, sequenced in a study of cytotoxic CD8 clonotypes in ibrutinib-treated CLL. Method: immunoSEQ multiplex PCR; TCRdb's copy keeps in-frame clones and lacks some. This table has under 30,000 clones, 45% to 60% appearing once. Specimen: PBMCs, collected before ibrutinib treatment. These receptors were collected from a human donor with chronic lymphocytic leukemia. The CDR3 runs from the conserved cysteine through the conserved F or W. Each record gives: V gene, D gene, clone size, J gene, CDR3 DNA, CDR3 protein. The D gene is left open where the match is weak. The listing skips clone size in some rows; elsewhere it reads once, few, many or a size class.

>TRBV9|NA|once|TRBJ1-2
TGTGCCAGCAGCGTAGTCTCGGGGGATCACTATGGCTACACCTTC
CASSVVSGDHYGYTF
>TRBV7-9|NA|NA|TRBJ2-5
TGTGCCAGCGGGTTTGCAGAGACCCAGTACTTC
CASGFAETQYF
>TRBV11-3|NA|NA|TRBJ1-2
TGTGCCAGCAGCTTAGGGGGGTCTGGCTACACCTTC
CASSLGGSGYTF
>TRBV18|TRBD2|NA|TRBJ2-7
TGTGCCAGCTCACCACTGGGGTTTGGGACTAGCGGCTCCTACGAGCAGTACTTC
CASSPLGFGTSGSYEQYF
>TRBV5-1|NA|NA|TRBJ2-3
TGCGCCAGCAGCTTGGAGTGGGGCGCGGAAAATACGCAGTATTTT
CASSLEWGAENTQYF
>TRBV7-2|TRBD2|NA|TRBJ2-7
TGTGCCAGCAGCCTCCCTGGGACTAGCGGATCCTACGAGCAGTACTTC
CASSLPGTSGSYEQYF
>TRBV7-3|TRBD1|NA|TRBJ1-1
TGTGCCAGCAGCTTGCAGGGGGCGCGAATAACTGAAGCTTTCTTT
CASSLQGARITEAFF
>TRBV5-1|NA|NA|TRBJ2-5
TGCGCCAGCAGCTTGACCCAAGAGACCCAGTACTTC
CASSLTQETQYF
>TRBV11-2|NA|NA|TRBJ1-5
TGTGCCAGCAGCTTAGGTCGGGGGAATCAGCCCCAGCATTTT
CASSLGRGNQPQHF
>TRBV7-3|NA|NA|TRBJ2-3
TGTGCCAGCAGCCCGGGACATAACACAGATACGCAGTATTTT
CASSPGHNTDTQYF
>TRBV6-5|NA|NA|TRBJ1-3
TGTGCCAGCAGTTACTCTACAGGGACCTCTGGAAACACCATATATTTT
CASSYSTGTSGNTIYF
>TRBV6-6|NA|NA|TRBJ2-5
TGTGCCAGCAGTTACGCCGTGGGGGCACAAGAGACCCAGTACTTC
CASSYAVGAQETQYF
>TRBV7-7|TRBD2|NA|TRBJ2-1
TGTGCCAGCAGCCCAGGGGAGCGGGAGGGAGATGAGCAGTTCTTC
CASSPGEREGDEQFF
>TRBV11-2|TRBD2|few|TRBJ2-2
TGTGCCAGCACCCTTGAGGGCGGGAGGCGGACCGGGGAGCTGTTTTTT
CASTLEGGRRTGELFF
>TRBV19|TRBD1|NA|TRBJ1-1
TGTGCCAGTAGTAAGGGACAGGTCCTTCGAACTGAAGCTTTCTTT
CASSKGQVLRTEAFF
>TRBV5-4|NA|NA|TRBJ2-1
TGTGCCAGCACTCCCTTGGCGGGGCATGAGCAGTTCTTC
CASTPLAGHEQFF
>TRBV6-1|NA|NA|TRBJ2-4
TGTGCCAGCAGTGCGCTATTCCGGGAGCCCCCGTACTTC
CASSALFREPPYF
>TRBV2|TRBD1|NA|TRBJ1-2
TGTGCCAGCAGAGGGCCCGGACAGGGAGGTGGCTACACCTTC
CASRGPGQGGGYTF
>TRBV7-2|TRBD2|once|TRBJ2-7
TGTGCCAGCAGCCCTGGGACTAGCGAAGGCGAGCAGTACTTC
CASSPGTSEGEQYF
>TRBV19|NA|NA|TRBJ2-7
TGTGCCAGTAGTCCCTCCGGGACGGCCGTGTACGAGCAGTACTTC
CASSPSGTAVYEQYF
>TRBV19|NA|NA|TRBJ1-1
TGTGCCAGTAGTATCAAGACAGCGAACACTGAAGCTTTCTTT
CASSIKTANTEAFF
>TRBV28|NA|NA|TRBJ1-1
TGTGCCAGCAGACAGGAAGTCCAGACCCCTGAAGCTTTCTTT
CASRQEVQTPEAFF
>TRBV10-3|TRBD1|once|TRBJ1-4
TGTGCCATCAGTGAGAGGGGGCGTAGGGAAAAACTGTTTTTT
CAISERGRREKLFF
>TRBV12-5|TRBD2|NA|TRBJ2-3
TGTGCTAGTGGTTTAGGACTAGCAACGCAGTATTTT
CASGLGLATQYF
>TRBV9|NA|NA|TRBJ1-5
TGTGCCAGCAGCGTAGGAGGAAAGTATCAGCCCCAGCATTTT
CASSVGGKYQPQHF
>TRBV12-5|NA|medium-sized|TRBJ2-7
TGTGCTAGTGGTTTATATAGTTACGAGCAGTACTTC
CASGLYSYEQYF
>TRBV10-3|TRBD1|NA|TRBJ2-3
TGTGCCATTCGGACAGGAAGCACAGATACGCAGTATTTT
CAIRTGSTDTQYF
>TRBV6-5|NA|NA|TRBJ2-5
TGTGCCAGCAGTAGTGCGGCGGAGACCCAGTACTTC
CASSSAAETQYF
>TRBV5-1|NA|few|TRBJ1-1
TGCGCCAGCGACCAGGACAGTCCCACTGAAGCTTTCTTT
CASDQDSPTEAFF
>TRBV10-3|TRBD2|NA|TRBJ2-5
TGTGCCATCAGTGCAGCGGGAGTGGGGGAGACCCAGTACTTC
CAISAAGVGETQYF
>TRBV7-9|NA|NA|TRBJ2-2
TGTGCCAGCAGCTTTATGGTCCGGGACCGGCCTTCGAACACCGGGGAGCTGTTTTTT
CASSFMVRDRPSNTGELFF
>TRBV9|NA|NA|TRBJ1-6
TGTGCCAGCAGCGTAGCTGGTCCTTCACCCCTCCACTTT
CASSVAGPSPLHF
>TRBV10-3|NA|NA|TRBJ1-1
TGTGCCATCAGTGAGTCAAGGGGGGAGGGCACTGAAGCTTTCTTT
CAISESRGEGTEAFF
>TRBV29-1|NA|NA|TRBJ2-1
TGCAGCGTTGATTGGGCTAAAGCGAGCTCCTACAATGAGCAGTTCTTC
CSVDWAKASSYNEQFF
>TRBV6-6|NA|NA|TRBJ2-3
TGTGCCACCGGGAGTCCAGATACGCAGTATTTT
CATGSPDTQYF
>TRBV5-1|NA|few|TRBJ2-7
TGCGCCAGCAGCTTAGGACCACGCTACGAGCAGTACTTC
CASSLGPRYEQYF
>TRBV19|NA|few|TRBJ2-7
TGTGCCAGTAGTATCGTGATAAGCTCCTACGAGCAGTACTTC
CASSIVISSYEQYF
>TRBV7-2|TRBD2|NA|TRBJ2-3
TGTGCCAGCAGCCCTAGTGGAGGGGTAGCGGGGCCGGATACGCAGTATTTT
CASSPSGGVAGPDTQYF
>TRBV28|NA|NA|TRBJ1-2
TGTGCCAGCAACACCCCAAGAGGGGCATGGGGCTACACCTTC
CASNTPRGAWGYTF
>TRBV18|NA|few|TRBJ1-1
TGTGCCAGCTCACCCAACTACGCGGACACTGAAGCTTTCTTT
CASSPNYADTEAFF
>TRBV9|NA|NA|TRBJ1-1
TGTGCCAGCAGCGTGATTAGCCAACTGAACACTGAAGCTTTCTTT
CASSVISQLNTEAFF
>TRBV29-1|NA|medium-sized|TRBJ1-2
TGCAGCGTTACCGATGGCTACTATGGCTACACCTTC
CSVTDGYYGYTF
>TRBV6-5|NA|NA|TRBJ1-1
TGTGCCAGCAGATCAGGGTTCAGGAACACTGAAGCTTTCTTT
CASRSGFRNTEAFF
>TRBV6-6|TRBD2|NA|TRBJ2-5
TGTGCCAGCAGCGAGGGACTAGCGGGGGTTGAGACCCAGTACTTC
CASSEGLAGVETQYF
>TRBV7-9|TRBD1|NA|TRBJ2-7
TGTGCCAGCAGCTTACGGGGACAGGGGATTTACGAGCAGTACTTC
CASSLRGQGIYEQYF